Below are 13 T cell receptor beta chains sequenced from a single sample in a study of shared clonotypes between healthy human individuals. Profiling relied on immunoSEQ multiplex PCR, and the TCRdb table lists in-frame clones only, not all of them. This repertoire shows 500,000 to 550,000 clones, 90% to 97% found once; its top ten account for 0.05% to 0.07%. Sequencing used naive CD4+ T cells sorted from blood. Subset of the sample: CD45RA+ positively selected. All receptors derive from a woman aged 25 to 39 in good health.

The chain joins TRBV11-2 to TRBJ2-5, with 12 positions matching TRBD2. V shed 5 bases and J 5 bases; nucleotides not matched to a gene: 3. Germline assignment: CDR1 SGHAT and CDR2 FQNNGV. The CDR3 contains 14 residues. CDR3 protein: CASSITSGRETQYF. The CDR3 nucleotides are TGTGCCAGCAGCATAACTAGCGGGAGGGAGACCCAGTACTTC.

J is TRBJ1-2 and V is TRBV28; TRBD1 matches at 9 bases. V lost 6 bases to trimming and J lost 7 bases; unmatched junction nucleotides: 12. The CDR3 runs 15 residues. Per the germline V gene, CDR1 is MDHEN and CDR2 is SYDVKM. For the CDR3, the DNA is TGTGCCAGCAGAATCCTGACCGGGACAGGGCTTGGCTACACCTTC. Translated: CASRILTGTGLGYTF.

This clone is a singleton in its sample. V usage is TRBV19 and J usage is TRBJ2-3, with D hard to call. Germline loops: CDR1 LNHDA, CDR2 SQIVND (reference sequence). The CDR3 sequence is 13 residues long. The V gene lost 3 bases and the J gene lost 3 bases, with 7 bases spanning the gap. The CDR3 loop reads CASSIQRTDTQYF. The CDR3, as DNA: TGTGCCAGTAGTATCCAGAGGACAGATACGCAGTATTTT.

J is TRBJ1-6 and V is TRBV25-1; 7 bases align to TRBD1. This CDR3 has 14 residues. The germline gives CDR1 MGHDK, CDR2 SYGVNS. V trimming: 5 bases; J trimming: 5 bases; junction bases outside the gene matches: 3. The CDR3 nucleotides read TGTGCCAGCAGTCTACAGGGGAATAATTCACCCCTCCACTTT. This codes for CASSLQGNNSPLHF.

This chain links TRBV6-5 with TRBJ2-2; D ambiguous. The CDR3 is 16 residues long. The germline V gene has CDR1 MNHEY and CDR2 SVGAGI. V lost 0 bases, J lost 5 bases, and 13 bases lay in between. CDR3 bases: TGTGCCAGCAGTTACTCGGGTCGGCTGGGTACCGGGGAGCTGTTTTTT. Protein: CASSYSGRLGTGELFF.

V is TRBV11-2 and J is TRBJ2-1; the D is unclear. The CDR3 totals 16 residues. The V end was cut by 7 bases, the J end by 0 bases, with 16 bases between. Germline V gives CDR1 SGHAT, CDR2 FQNNGV. The CDR3 loop reads CASTSRWRSSYNEQFF. CDR3 bases: TGTGCCAGCACTTCTCGGTGGCGTAGCTCCTACAATGAGCAGTTCTTC. The complete variable domain, with remaining parts taken from reference TRBV11-2 and TRBJ2-1, reads EAGVAQSPRYKIIEKRQSVAFWCNPISGHATLYWYQQILGQGPKLLIQFQNNGVVDDSQLPKDRFSAERLKGVDSTLKIQPAKLEDSAVYLCASTSRWRSSYNEQFFGPGTRLTVL.

In this sample, this clone turned up once. The chain employs TRBV28 and TRBJ2-5; 8 bases agree with TRBD2. The assigned J gene may be wrong: the sequence end matches TRBJ2-7 better. Germline values: CDR1 MDHEN, CDR2 SYDVKM. The CDR3 runs to 13 residues. CDR3 sequence: CASEAGDGYEQYF. As DNA, the CDR3 is TGTGCCAGCGAAGCGGGAGATGGTTACGAGCAGTACTTC.

This chain joins TRBV4-1 and TRBJ2-6; D gene ambiguous. V was shortened by 1 base and J by 4 bases, with 11 bases between the two germline ends. The CDR3 is made up of 16 amino acids. Germline V lookup: CDR1 MGHRA, CDR2 YSYEKL. CDR3 loop: CASSQGSGTGANVLTF. CDR3 nucleotide sequence: TGCGCCAGCAGCCAAGGGTCAGGCACCGGGGCCAACGTCCTGACTTTC.

This sequence joins TRBV28 and TRBJ2-7; D not certain. Trimming shortened V by 3 bases and J by 3 bases, and 6 bases separated the two germline ends. The CDR3 loop spans 12 amino acids. The V gene's germline CDR1 is MDHEN and CDR2 SYDVKM. DNA for the CDR3: TGTGCCAGCAGTTTCCGTCTCTACGAGCAGTACTTC. It codes for CASSFRLYEQYF.

This chain links TRBV28 with TRBJ2-1; 9 nucleotides line up with TRBD2. CDR3 length: 15 residues. The germline gives CDR1 MDHEN, CDR2 SYDVKM. The J segment lost 0 bases and the V segment lost 6 bases, leaving 3 bases of the junction unmatched. The CDR3 is CASRNSGGSYNEQFF. The DNA for the CDR3 is TGTGCCAGCAGGAATAGCGGGGGCTCCTACAATGAGCAGTTCTTC.

The CDR3 protein is CASSISRTSGNTGELFF. As DNA, the CDR3 is TGTGCCAGTAGTATATCCCGGACTAGCGGGAACACCGGGGAGCTGTTTTTT. V gene TRBV19 combines with J gene TRBJ2-2; 10 bases are shared with TRBD2. The germline V gene has CDR1 LNHDA and CDR2 SQIVND (reference sequence). V dropped 2 bases and J dropped 1; count of bases not matched to a gene: 4. The CDR3 is made up of 17 amino acids.

The J gene is TRBJ2-7, the V gene TRBV21-1; the table gives TRBD2 as D, unverified against the DNA. TRBV21-1 is a listed pseudogene. This CDR3 contains 16 residues. CDR3 sequence reads: CASSKGPSGSNYEQYF. CDR3 coding DNA: TGTGCCAGCAGCAAAGGTCCTAGCGGGAGCAATTACGAGCAGTACTTC.

The chain combines TRBV6-5 with TRBJ2-7; 9 bases agree with TRBD1. With V trimmed by 6 bases and J by 4 bases, 10 bases remained unmatched. Germline CDR1 reads MNHEY; CDR2 reads SVGAGI. This CDR3 has 15 residues. The CDR3 bases are TGTGCCAGCAGATTGGTCGGGACAGGGTCTTACGAGCAGTACTTC. This codes for CASRLVGTGSYEQYF.